This T cell receptor beta chain was retrieved from a study of blood T cell repertoires in COVID-19. This table comes from immunoSEQ multiplex PCR, and its TCRdb copy is limited to in-frame clones, with some not included. Here the sample spans approximately 70,000 clones, approximately 86% being singletons. Germline CDR1 is SGHVS and CDR2 is FNYEAQ. CDR3 length equals 14 residues. The V and J ends lost 5 bases and 7 bases, in that order; junction bases with no gene match: 5. Sequencing used peripheral blood. The source is a man in his 70s with active COVID-19. The V call is TRBV7-6, the J call TRBJ2-7, with TRBD2 matching over 13 bases. Here the CDR3 reads CASSTSGRVGEQYF. The CDR3 DNA is TGTGCCAGCAGCACTAGCGGGAGGGTGGGTGAGCAGTACTTC.